This record looks at one TCR beta chain sequence and its context. Its antigen is still unknown. Trimming took off 0 bases at V and 1 base at J, with 10 bases between the two ends. CDR1 is SGHNT, CDR2 YYREEE, per germline (reference sequence). The CDR3 length is 15 residues. The data were produced by immunoSEQ multiplex PCR, yet TCRdb's version contains in-frame clones alone and is incomplete. Among about 140,000 clones listed, roughly 92% were seen once. This specimen belongs to a study of T cell responses to AZD1222 COVID-19 vaccine. Study findings and constraints: The donor cohort was predominantly white British with a female majority, and clonal diversity may have been underestimated. Vaccine-associated CD4 TCRs ranged over spike, dominating at 160-218 and 743-854.

The chain has TRBV5-4 and TRBJ1-1; D unresolved. This receptor was obtained from an adult in good health. The sample here was peripheral blood, taken on day 0 of AZD1222 vaccination. The CDR3 loop is CASSLGIGENTEAFF. CDR3 nucleotides: TGTGCCAGCAGCTTGGGGATCGGGGAGAACACTGAAGCTTTCTTT.